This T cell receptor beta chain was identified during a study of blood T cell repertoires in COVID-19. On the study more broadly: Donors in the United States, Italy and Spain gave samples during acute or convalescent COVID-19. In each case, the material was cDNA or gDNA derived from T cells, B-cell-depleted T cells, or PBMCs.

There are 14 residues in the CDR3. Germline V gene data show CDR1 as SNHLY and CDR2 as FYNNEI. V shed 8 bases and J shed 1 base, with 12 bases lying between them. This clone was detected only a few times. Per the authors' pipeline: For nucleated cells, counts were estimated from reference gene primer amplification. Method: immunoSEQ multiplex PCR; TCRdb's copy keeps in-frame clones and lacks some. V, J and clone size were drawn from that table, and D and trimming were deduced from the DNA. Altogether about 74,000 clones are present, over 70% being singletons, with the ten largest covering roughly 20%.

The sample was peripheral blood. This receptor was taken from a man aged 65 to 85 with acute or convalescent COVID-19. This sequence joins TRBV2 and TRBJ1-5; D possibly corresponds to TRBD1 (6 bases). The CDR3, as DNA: TGTGCCAGCTCTCCCGGGACAAGCAATCAGCCCCAGCATTTT. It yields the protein CASSPGTSNQPQHF.